This T cell receptor (beta chain) stems from a study of OX40 agonist ivuxolimab in advanced cancers. With respect to the entire study: Ivuxolimab was a fully human IgG2 agonistic monoclonal antibody targeting the costimulatory receptor OX40 (CD134). The paper covers the monotherapy dose-escalation part of the phase I ivuxolimab trial, which included N ≈ 50 patients. Among the roughly 52 dose-escalation patients, approximately 20 had hepatocellular carcinoma, roughly 15 melanoma, 9 renal cell carcinoma and 9 head and neck cancer. Patients were allowed to have had prior anti-PD-1, anti-PD-L1 or anti-CTLA-4 therapy, and less than 45% of the dose-escalation patients had previously received checkpoint inhibitors. Peripheral TCRbeta sequencing was intended to test whether TCR sequence diversity was altered and clonal T-cell expansion was caused by ivuxolimab. The dose-escalation cohort was roughly 80% male with a mean age of approximately 60 years, ranging from roughly 20 to 80. Intravenous ivuxolimab was administered to patients every 2 weeks at six dose levels: 0.01, 0.1, 0.3, 1.5, 3 and 10 mg/kg. Three dose-escalation patients achieved partial responses, one with hepatocellular carcinoma and two with cutaneous melanoma.

Overall results and qualifications from the work: At doses of 0.1 to 3.0 mg/kg, clonal expansion of both CD4+ and CD8+ T cells in blood was seen between baseline and week 6. The antigen specificity of the peripheral T cells that underwent clonal expansion was not determined. In the 0.1-3.0 mg/kg groups, partial responders were among the patients with the lowest normalized peripheral clonal expansion, particularly in CD8+ T cells. On average, CD8+ T cells showed more expanded clones than CD4+ T cells after ivuxolimab. Low levels of normalized T-cell clonal expansion were also seen in some patients who did not respond.

To sequence the TCRbeta CDR3 region, genomic DNA was isolated from the sorted cells. TCRbeta CDR3 regions were sequenced using the immunoSEQ Assay. TCRdb re-hosts the immuneACCESS table, in-frame sequences only. Its copies lack some clones; in the studies checked, an unresolved V gene accounts for under half of them, and the cause for the rest is not known. The sample table contains 50,000 to 75,000 clones; only one count was recorded for approximately 83% of them. 1.4% to 1.5% of the sample goes to the ten largest clones. The junction shows trimming of 0 bases on V and 0 bases on J, plus 19 bases between the germline ends. The CDR3 numbers 19 residues from cysteine through phenylalanine. CDR3 DNA is the only sequence kept; it has 57 bases, read in frame from the first base. The germline V gene provides CDR1 SGHRS and CDR2 YFSETQ. Concerning this clone itself: No antigen is known for it. Per-base quality was not reported, and no clone a single base away is much larger than it.

The trial excluded patients who had a history of autoimmune disease or who were on systemic immunosuppression. Peripheral blood for TCR sequencing was drawn from every dose cohort at baseline, at cycle 4 day 1 and at cycle 7 day 1. Samples came from an open-label, multicenter, first-in-human phase I dose-escalation trial of ivuxolimab. Adults with locally advanced or metastatic head and neck squamous cell, hepatocellular, melanoma or renal cell carcinoma were enrolled in the trial. CD4+ and CD8+ T cells were sorted separately from peripheral blood before TCR sequencing. This clonotype was obtained from an adult with an advanced solid tumor such as melanoma, head and neck, liver or kidney cancer. The starting material was CD4+ or CD8+ T cells sorted from blood, obtained in a trial of the OX40 agonist ivuxolimab. The rearrangement combines TRBV5-1 with TRBJ1-3; matching of 6 bases hints at TRBD1 as the D gene. CDR3 protein: CASSLAPTTSGASGNTIYF. The nucleotides are TGCGCCAGCAGCTTGGCCCCCACGACGTCAGGGGCCTCTGGAAACACCATATATTTT.